Shown below are 5 T cell receptor beta chains from a single sample sequenced in a study of T cells in Graves' hyperthyroidism and ophthalmopathy. TCR beta CDR3 sequences were amplified from RNA transcripts. HTBI primers drove first-round RT-PCR of the TCR CDR3. In TCRdb, the multiplex PCR reads were re-called with MiXCR into one record per CDR3 protein. The sample has about 380,000 distinct CDR3 sequences; 15% to 20% are singletons. Sequencing was performed on blood. The receptors here all came from a man aged 18 to 35 with Graves' ophthalmopathy.

Many counts were recorded for this clonotype. The chain uses TRBV28 and TRBJ1-3, with D maybe TRBD1 (6 bases). Per the germline V gene, CDR1 is MDHEN and CDR2 is SYDVKM. This CDR3 has 17 residues. The V and J ends lost 6 bases and 2 bases respectively, with 20 bases between them. The CDR3 coding sequence is TGTGCCAGCAGACTGGGATGGGGGCCCTCCCCTGGAAACACCATATATTTT. Protein: CASRLGWGPSPGNTIYF.

This chain links TRBV11-1 with TRBJ2-1; 8 nucleotides match TRBD2. The germline gives CDR1 SGHAT, CDR2 FQDESV (reference sequence). The CDR3 runs to 15 residues. V was clipped by 5 bases and J by 4 bases; unmatched bases: 7. CDR3 residues: CASSPRGGKYNEQFF. CDR3 DNA: TGTGCCAGCAGCCCCCGGGGGGGAAAATACAATGAGCAGTTCTTC. The full variable domain, rest sourced from reference TRBV11-1 and TRBJ2-1, is EAEVAQSPRYKITEKSQAVAFWCDPISGHATLYWYRQILGQGPELLVQFQDESVVDDSQLPKDRFSAERLKGVDSTLKIQPAELGDSAMYLCASSPRGGKYNEQFFGPGTRLTVL.

CDR3 sequence: CATRRQYNQPQHF. CDR3 nucleotide sequence: TGTGCCACCAGGAGACAGTACAATCAGCCCCAGCATTTT. The chain uses TRBV24-1 and TRBJ1-5, with D maybe TRBD1 (5 bases). V lost 7 bases and J lost 3, with 9 bases in between. The CDR3 length is 13 residues. The germline V gene has CDR1 KGHDR and CDR2 SFDVKD.

This clonotype was recorded a few times. The rearrangement uses TRBV2 and TRBJ1-5; D ambiguous. The germline CDR1 and CDR2 sequences are SNHLY and FYNNEI. V was pared by 7 bases and J by 1 base, with 8 bases between. There are 13 residues in the CDR3. CDR3 DNA sequence: TGTGCCAGCACTGGACGGAGCAATCAGCCCCAGCATTTT. This encodes CASTGRSNQPQHF.

This clonotype was detected a few times. The V gene is TRBV4-1, the J gene TRBJ1-3; D gene unclear. Deletions cut 0 bases from V and 4 bases from J, with 16 bases between. The CDR3 contains 17 residues. Looked up from germline, CDR1 is MGHRA and CDR2 is YSYEKL. CDR3 sequence: CASSQDLAVLWGNTIYF. In nucleotides, the CDR3 is TGCGCCAGCAGCCAAGATCTGGCGGTCCTTTGGGGAAACACCATATATTTT.